Listed here are 17 T cell receptor beta chains from one sample, sequenced in a study of blood T cell repertoires in COVID-19. Profiled with immunoSEQ multiplex PCR; TCRdb holds only in-frame clones, not every one. This sample has some 300,000 clones; around 84% occur once, and the top ten carry over 1%. Sequenced input: peripheral blood. All receptors derive from a man between 65 and 80 years old with acute or convalescent COVID-19.

The V and J genes are TRBV7-9 and TRBJ2-7; maybe TRBD2 (6 bases). The CDR3 contains 15 residues. V was clipped by 1 base and J by 1 base, with 11 bases between them. Germline values: CDR1 SEHNR, CDR2 FQNEAQ (reference sequence). The CDR3 DNA is TGTGCCAGCAGCTTAGTGGCTGGAGGGTCCTACGAGCAGTACTTC. Translation: CASSLVAGGSYEQYF.

The chain carries TRBV5-3 and TRBJ2-7, with a weak D call TRBD2 (5 bases). TRBV5-3 is known as an ORF, though its function is uncertain. CDR3 length: 15 amino acids. The germline V and J ends were trimmed by 7 bases and 0 bases, with 17 bases remaining between them. The CDR3 protein is CARVKGRGGSYEQYF. In DNA form, the CDR3 reads TGTGCCAGAGTGAAGGGTAGAGGAGGCTCCTACGAGCAGTACTTC.

This rearrangement joins TRBV7-2 to TRBJ2-3; 10 bases are a match to TRBD2. Germline trimming cut 5 bases from V and 8 bases from J; bases unmatched to any gene: 7. CDR3 length: 14 amino acids. Germline values: CDR1 SGHTA, CDR2 FQGNSA. The DNA for the CDR3 is TGTGCCAGCAGCCCTAGCGGGGGAGGTGGTACGCAGTATTTT. Translated: CASSPSGGGGTQYF. Filled out from reference TRBV7-2 and TRBJ2-3, the complete variable domain reads GAGVSQSPSNKVTEKGKDVELRCDPISGHTALYWYRQSLGQGLEFLIYFQGNSAPDKSGLPSDRFSAERTGGSVSTLTIQRTQQEDSAVYLCASSPSGGGGTQYFGPGTRLTVL.

V gene TRBV18 combines with J gene TRBJ1-3; the match to TRBD1 covers 7 bases. Looked up from germline, CDR1 is KGHSH and CDR2 is LQKENI. J lost 0 bases, V lost 3 bases, and 2 bases had no gene match. CDR3 size: 15 residues. CDR3 nucleotide sequence: TGTGCCAGCTCACCGGGACAGAGCTCTGGAAACACCATATATTTT. It is translated as CASSPGQSSGNTIYF.

This chain connects TRBV4-2 to TRBJ2-7; D is unclear. The CDR3 extends over 15 amino acids. V lost 2 bases, J lost 1 base, and 12 bases lay in between. In germline, CDR1 is LGHNA, CDR2 YNFKEQ. The chain's CDR3 is CASSQSKPVSYEQYF. CDR3 in DNA: TGTGCCAGCAGCCAAAGTAAACCAGTTTCCTACGAGCAGTACTTC.

This clone was found a few times. The chain joins TRBV18 to TRBJ1-1; 10 positions match TRBD1. CDR3 length: 15 amino acids. Germline trimming cut 4 bases from V and 3 bases from J; bases unmatched to any gene: 5. Germline CDR1 KGHSH, CDR2 LQKENI. Here the CDR3 DNA reads TGTGCCAGCTCACGCCAGACAGGGGGCTACACTGAAGCTTTCTTT. Translation: CASSRQTGGYTEAFF.

The J gene is TRBJ1-1, the V gene TRBV6-5; 8 nucleotides agree with TRBD1. Trimming at V came to 4 bases and at J to 6 bases, leaving 7 bases not matched to a gene. CDR1 MNHEY and CDR2 SVGAGI come from the germline V gene. The CDR3 sequence is 14 residues long. The CDR3 loop reads CASSSPRGLSEAFF. CDR3 sequence (DNA): TGTGCCAGCAGTTCGCCCAGGGGGCTCTCTGAAGCTTTCTTT.

The chain combines TRBV15 with TRBJ2-1; a weak D match, TRBD1 (5 bases). CDR3 length: 13 amino acids. The V end was cut by 6 bases, the J end by 8 bases, with 14 bases between. CDR1 is LNHNV, CDR2 YYDKDF, per germline (reference sequence). The CDR3 DNA reads TGTGCCACCAGAAAGACAGTTCGGGATGAGCAGTTCTTC. It codes for CATRKTVRDEQFF.

The chain employs TRBV2 and TRBJ2-1; 9 bases are shared with TRBD2. This CDR3 contains 15 residues. After removal of 6 bases from V and 7 bases from J, the junction contained 10 bases not matched to a gene. Germline V CDR1 and CDR2: SNHLY, FYNNEI. CDR3 DNA: TGTGCCAGCAGCCAACTAGCGGGTCGCTTTAATGAGCAGTTCTTC. Translation gives CASSQLAGRFNEQFF.

The chain uses TRBV5-1 and TRBJ1-6, with TRBD1 identical over 9 bases. The junction had 4 bases not matched to a gene; V was cut back by 4 bases and J by 5 bases. The germline V gene has CDR1 SGHRS and CDR2 YFSETQ. The length of the CDR3 is 15 residues. The CDR3, as DNA: TGCGCCAGCAGCGTCCGGACAGGGGATAATTCACCCCTCCACTTT. Amino acid sequence: CASSVRTGDNSPLHF.

This clone showed up just a few times. V usage is TRBV7-2 and J usage is TRBJ2-2; 9 nucleotides match TRBD2. With 4 bases clipped from V and 5 bases from J, the junction kept 2 bases outside the gene matches. The germline CDR1 and CDR2 sequences are SGHTA and FQGNSA. This CDR3 has 14 amino acids. CDR3 sequence: CASSSLAGTGELFF. The DNA of the CDR3 is TGTGCCAGCAGCTCCCTAGCGGGGACCGGGGAGCTGTTTTTT.

This clone was found a few times. V gene TRBV3-1 (or the pseudogene TRBV3-2) combines with J gene TRBJ1-1; 9 positions match TRBD1. The CDR3 sequence is 13 residues long. V shed 4 bases and J 4 bases; nucleotides not matched to a gene: 1. Germline lookup yields CDR1 LGHDT and CDR2 YNNKEL (reference sequence). The CDR3 sequence: CASSPDRGTEAFF. The CDR3 DNA reads TGTGCCAGCAGCCCGGACAGGGGCACTGAAGCTTTCTTT.

This sequence joins TRBV4-1 and TRBJ1-5; the D gene is possibly TRBD1 (5 bases). Trimming pared 3 bases from V and 2 bases from J, leaving 11 bases between. Germline CDR1 and CDR2: MGHRA and YSYEKL. This CDR3 contains 15 residues. CDR3 in DNA: TGCGCCAGCAGCCAGTCAGGGAGGCGCAATCAGCCCCAGCATTTT. It encodes CASSQSGRRNQPQHF.

The CDR3 DNA sequence: TGCGCCAGCAGCCCCACTAAGACTAGCGGGATATTCTCTGGGGCCAACGTCCTGACTTTC. Translation gives CASSPTKTSGIFSGANVLTF. The rearrangement uses TRBV4-3 and TRBJ2-6, with 11 bases that match TRBD2. This CDR3 comprises 20 residues. Germline trimming cut 4 bases from V and 0 bases from J; bases unmatched to any gene: 11. CDR1 and CDR2 from the germline V gene are LGHNA and YSLEER.

Only a few counts were recorded for this clone. The rearrangement joins TRBV9 to TRBJ2-3; 10 positions match TRBD2. The CDR3 covers 15 residues. V lost 4 bases to trimming and J lost 6 bases; unmatched junction nucleotides: 8. CDR1 and CDR2 (germline): SGDLS, YYNGEE. The CDR3 loop reads CASSSLAGVVDTQYF. The CDR3 region has the DNA TGTGCCAGCAGCTCCCTAGCGGGAGTAGTGGATACGCAGTATTTT.

The genes are TRBV6-5 and TRBJ1-6, with 12 bases that match TRBD1. Germline CDR1 and CDR2: MNHEY and SVGAGI. The CDR3 runs 15 residues. The V gene end was trimmed by 8 bases and the J gene end by 6 bases; junction bases not matched to a gene: 5. CDR3 in DNA: TGTGCCAGCCGGTGGGACAGGGGGCTTAATTCACCCCTCCACTTT. Translating gives CASRWDRGLNSPLHF.

This clone has just one count. CDR3 in amino acids: CATSREAGTYEQYF. The CDR3 coding sequence is TGTGCCACCAGCAGGGAAGCAGGTACCTACGAGCAGTACTTC. The chain has TRBV15 and TRBJ2-7; no clear D. The CDR3 extends over 14 amino acids. Germline-derived CDR1 and CDR2 are LNHNV and YYDKDF (reference sequence). V was trimmed by 3 bases and J by 2 bases, leaving 11 bases between them.